The 27 T cell receptor beta chains listed next were all sequenced from one sample in a study of cytomegalovirus exposure and HLA in healthy donors. PCR used 60 Vbeta primers and 13 Jbeta primers. Some clones are missing from TCRdb's copy, which holds only in-frame ones; the method was immunoSEQ multiplex PCR. The table includes 200,000 or so clones, roughly 87% detected once. The specimen sequenced was PBMCs. The receptors stem from a girl under three years old in good health and CMV-seronegative.

The chain combines TRBV9 with TRBJ2-1; 8 bases fit TRBD2. CDR1 is SGDLS, CDR2 YYNGEE, per germline. The CDR3 totals 16 residues. V shed 1 base and J 0 bases; nucleotides not matched to a gene: 3. The CDR3 reads CASSVSGTSSYNEQFF. As DNA, the CDR3 is TGTGCCAGCAGCGTATCCGGGACTAGCTCCTACAATGAGCAGTTCTTC.

The V and J genes are TRBV27 and TRBJ1-5; the D is unclear. V lost 6 bases and J 3 bases, leaving 12 bases between the germline ends. The CDR3 covers 14 residues. CDR1 and CDR2 from the germline V gene are MNHEY and SMNVEV (reference sequence). In nucleotides, the CDR3 is TGTGCCAGCAGATCCAGCGCGGCCAATCAGCCCCAGCATTTT. Its protein product is CASRSSAANQPQHF.

The rearrangement uses TRBV5-6 and TRBJ2-7; no clear D gene. Trimming took off 5 bases at V and 2 bases at J, with 17 bases between the two ends. The CDR3 is 15 amino acids. Germline CDR1 and CDR2: SGHDT and YYEEEE. Written as DNA, the CDR3 is TGTGCCAGCAGTCGAGGTCTGTACCTAACCTACGAGCAGTACTTC. Its translation is CASSRGLYLTYEQYF.

The V call is TRBV4-2, the J call TRBJ1-2; a possible D gene is TRBD1 (6 bases). V shed 1 base and J shed 4 bases, with 10 bases lying between them. The CDR3 runs 14 residues. Germline CDR1 LGHNA, CDR2 YNFKEQ. The CDR3 DNA reads as TGTGCCAGCAGCCAAGTGGAGACAGGCTATGGCTACACCTTC. Translated, it gives CASSQVETGYGYTF.

The gene calls are TRBV6-6 and TRBJ1-5; D is undetermined. This CDR3 has 14 residues. Trimming shortened V by 6 bases and J by 6 bases, and 15 bases separated the two germline ends. The germline gives CDR1 MNHNY, CDR2 SVGAGI (reference sequence). This chain's CDR3 is CASRGEQRRQPQHF. DNA of the CDR3: TGTGCCAGCAGAGGAGAGCAAAGACGTCAGCCCCAGCATTTT.

The chain is built from TRBV6-1 and TRBJ2-6; 11 nucleotides align to TRBD1. Germline CDR1 MNHNS, CDR2 SASEGT. Trimming removed 4 bases from V and 0 bases from J; junction bases left unmatched: 2. CDR3 length: 17 amino acids. The CDR3 DNA follows: TGTGCCAGCAGTGGGGACAGGGGGGACTCTGGGGCCAACGTCCTGACTTTC. Translation: CASSGDRGDSGANVLTF.

This clone was seen just once. The chain employs TRBV5-5 and TRBJ2-1; D possibly corresponds to TRBD2 (7 bases). The V gene lost 5 bases and the J gene lost 5 bases, with 17 bases spanning the gap. This CDR3 is built from 15 residues. From germline, CDR1 is SGHKS and CDR2 YYEKEE (reference sequence). CDR3 residues: CASRVMGGANNEQFF. As DNA, the CDR3 is TGTGCCAGCAGGGTGATGGGGGGGGCAAACAATGAGCAGTTCTTC.

This chain joins TRBV18 and TRBJ1-2; possibly TRBD1 for D (5 bases). The germline CDR1 and CDR2 sequences are KGHSH and LQKENI. Deletions cut 6 bases from V and 9 bases from J, with 20 bases between. CDR3 size: 14 residues. This CDR3 reads CASSPSQVTDSYTF. The CDR3 DNA is TGTGCCAGCTCTCCATCCCAGGTGACAGACAGCTACACCTTC.

This chain joins TRBV7-2 and TRBJ2-5; TRBD2 matches at 10 bases. The V segment lost 1 base and the J segment 7 bases; nucleotides outside the gene matches: 0. The CDR3 sequence is 13 residues long. CDR1 and CDR2 from the germline V gene are SGHTA and FQGNSA. DNA for the CDR3: TGTGCCAGCAGCTTAGGGACTAGCGGGACCCAGTACTTC. It translates to CASSLGTSGTQYF.

The chain joins TRBV7-6 to TRBJ2-2; D perhaps matches TRBD2 (5 bases). Germline V gene lookup returns CDR1 SGHVS and CDR2 FNYEAQ. The CDR3 totals 14 residues. V was shortened by 2 bases and J by 9 bases, with 13 bases between the two germline ends. CDR3 residues: CASSLRGPQRELFF. The CDR3 DNA is TGTGCCAGCAGCTTACGAGGGCCCCAGCGGGAGCTGTTTTTT.

The rearrangement links TRBV5-6 to TRBJ2-2, with TRBD1 matching 12 bases. The V gene end was trimmed by 4 bases and the J gene end by 7 bases; junction bases not matched to a gene: 5. CDR1 and CDR2 from the germline V gene are SGHDT and YYEEEE. The CDR3 consists of 15 residues. The CDR3 sequence is CASSRGTGGLGELFF. In DNA, the CDR3 is TGTGCCAGCAGCCGCGGGACAGGGGGCCTCGGGGAGCTGTTTTTT.

The rearrangement joins TRBV15 to TRBJ2-2; the match to TRBD2 covers 10 bases. Germline CDR1 is LNHNV and CDR2 is YYDKDF (reference sequence). The CDR3 loop spans 19 amino acids. J was trimmed by 2 bases and V by 0 bases; bases with no gene match: 9. CDR3 coding DNA: TGTGCCACCAGCAGAGATATCAAAGGACTAGCGGACAACACCGGGGAGCTGTTTTTT. Its protein product is CATSRDIKGLADNTGELFF.

The V gene is TRBV7-6, the J gene TRBJ2-5; 9 nucleotides match TRBD1. The DNA end lines up better with TRBJ2-7; the J call may be wrong. Germline assignment: CDR1 SGHVS and CDR2 FNYEAQ. This CDR3 is 20 amino acids long. The CDR3 nucleotides are TGTGCCAGCAGCTTAGCGCTGGGGACAGGGAGCCATAGTTTGACCTACGAGCAGTACTTC. Its translation is CASSLALGTGSHSLTYEQYF.

The chain links TRBV4-1 to TRBJ1-2, with 8 nucleotides matching TRBD1. The length of the CDR3 is 16 residues. After removal of 2 bases from V and 2 bases from J, the junction contained 7 bases not matched to a gene. The germline V gene encodes CDR1 MGHRA and CDR2 YSYEKL. This CDR3 is CASSQLSTGVNYGYTF. In DNA form, the CDR3 reads TGCGCCAGCAGCCAACTTTCGACAGGGGTGAACTATGGCTACACCTTC.

V and J are TRBV30 and TRBJ1-5, with D possibly TRBD1 on 6 matching bases. Germline values: CDR1 GTSNPN, CDR2 SVGIG (reference sequence). The CDR3 loop spans 14 amino acids. V lost 0 bases and J 6 bases, leaving 12 bases between the germline ends. The CDR3 DNA follows: TGTGCCTGGAGTGTCCAGACAGGTTTTCAGCCCCAGCATTTT. It translates to CAWSVQTGFQPQHF.

The chain couples TRBV19 to TRBJ2-3, with 7 bases aligning to TRBD2. Trimming at V came to 6 bases and at J to 7 bases, leaving 7 bases not matched to a gene. Germline V lookup: CDR1 LNHDA, CDR2 SQIVND (reference sequence). CDR3 length: 13 residues. In DNA form, the CDR3 reads TGTGCCAGTAGCCTAGCGGAGTCGAATACGCAGTATTTT. This sequence encodes CASSLAESNTQYF.

V and J are TRBV6-1 and TRBJ2-7, with TRBD1 as a possible D gene (5 bases). Germline-derived CDR1 and CDR2 are MNHNS and SASEGT. Trimming pared 6 bases from V and 4 bases from J, leaving 10 bases between. The CDR3 runs to 12 residues. The CDR3 protein is CASSRQSYEQYF. Written as DNA, the CDR3 is TGTGCCAGCAGCCGACAGAGTTACGAGCAGTACTTC.

The J gene is TRBJ2-4, the V gene TRBV29-1, with 10 bases lining up with TRBD2. CDR1 and CDR2 (germline): SQVTM, ANQGSEA. The CDR3 is 21 residues long. J lost 0 bases, V lost 6 bases, and 23 bases had no gene match. The CDR3 bases are TGCAGCGTCCGCCTCCCGACTAGCGGGCCATCTACCAATCTAGCCAAAAACATTCAGTACTTC. It codes for CSVRLPTSGPSTNLAKNIQYF.

The V call is TRBV18, the J call TRBJ2-5, with a tentative D call TRBD1 (6 bases). Germline values: CDR1 KGHSH, CDR2 LQKENI. The CDR3 is made up of 17 amino acids. V lost 2 bases, J lost 5 bases, and 21 bases lay in between. CDR3 in amino acids: CASSPVETGRGLETQYF. CDR3 DNA: TGTGCCAGCTCACCAGTGGAGACAGGACGAGGATTGGAGACCCAGTACTTC. The entire variable domain, with the rest obtained from reference TRBV18 and TRBJ2-5, is as follows: NAGVMQNPRHLVRRRGQEARLRCSPMKGHSHVYWYRQLPEEGLKFMVYLQKENIIDESGMPKERFSAEFPKEGPSILRIQQVVRGDSAAYFCASSPVETGRGLETQYFGPGTRLLVL.

This chain uses TRBV19 with TRBJ1-1; 9 bases are shared with TRBD1. The V segment lost 5 bases and the J segment 5 bases; nucleotides outside the gene matches: 6. The CDR3 extends over 14 amino acids. Looked up from germline, CDR1 is LNHDA and CDR2 is SQIVND (reference sequence). CDR3 loop: CASSPRQGGTEAFF. The CDR3 DNA sequence: TGTGCCAGTAGTCCGAGACAGGGGGGGACTGAAGCTTTCTTT.

V gene TRBV9 combines with J gene TRBJ2-1; a weak D match, TRBD2 (6 bases). The CDR3 runs 14 residues. The V end was cut by 4 bases, the J end by 6 bases, with 14 bases between. In germline, CDR1 is SGDLS, CDR2 YYNGEE. CDR3 region: CASSQPGLGNEQFF. The CDR3 nucleotides are TGTGCCAGCAGCCAACCGGGACTCGGCAATGAGCAGTTCTTC.

The rearrangement links TRBV13 to TRBJ2-5, with D possibly TRBD2 on 5 matching bases. Germline V CDR1 and CDR2: PRHDT, FYEKMQ (reference sequence). Trimming took off 5 bases at V and 3 bases at J, with 10 bases between the two ends. The CDR3 has 13 residues. CDR3 amino acids: CASSVGLKETQYF. CDR3 in DNA: TGTGCCAGCAGCGTTGGACTGAAAGAGACCCAGTACTTC.

The chain uses TRBV9 and TRBJ2-1, with D unclear. CDR1 and CDR2 from the germline V gene are SGDLS and YYNGEE. V lost 2 bases, J lost 5 bases, and 8 bases lay in between. This CDR3 has 13 amino acids. CDR3: CASSVSGNNEQFF. In DNA form, the CDR3 reads TGTGCCAGCAGCGTCTCCGGTAACAATGAGCAGTTCTTC. The full variable domain, rest sourced from reference TRBV9 and TRBJ2-1, is DSGVTQTPKHLITATGQRVTLRCSPRSGDLSVYWYQQSLDQGLQFLIQYYNGEERAKGNILERFSAQQFPDLHSELNLSSLELGDSALYFCASSVSGNNEQFFGPGTRLTVL.

The rearrangement joins TRBV27 to TRBJ1-2; 9 bases agree with TRBD1. The CDR3 has 13 residues. The V gene's germline CDR1 is MNHEY and CDR2 SMNVEV (reference sequence). Trimming at V came to 8 bases and at J to 5 bases, leaving 6 bases not matched to a gene. This CDR3 is CASGQGKGYGYTF. CDR3 coding DNA: TGTGCCAGCGGACAGGGGAAGGGATATGGCTACACCTTC.

This clone was counted between two and nine times. This chain joins TRBV11-2 and TRBJ1-5; D gene ambiguous. The V end lost 0 bases, the J end lost 5 bases, and 5 bases lay between the germline ends. This CDR3 region has 13 residues. Germline V CDR1 and CDR2: SGHAT, FQNNGV. The CDR3, as DNA: TGTGCCAGCAGCTTAGATCGGGATCAGCCCCAGCATTTT. Amino acids: CASSLDRDQPQHF.

This clone appeared a few times. In DNA, the CDR3 is TGTGCCTGGAGTTCGAAGACTAGCGGGCCGTACGAGCAGTACTTC. This codes for CAWSSKTSGPYEQYF. This rearrangement joins TRBV30 to TRBJ2-7, with 10 nucleotides matching TRBD2. Trimming cost V 2 bases and J 4 bases; bases outside gene matches: 8. CDR3 length: 15 amino acids. Germline V gene sequence: CDR1 GTSNPN, CDR2 SVGIG (reference sequence).

J is TRBJ1-2 and V is TRBV5-1; 7 nucleotides line up with TRBD1. The CDR3 contains 14 residues. Germline V gene lookup returns CDR1 SGHRS and CDR2 YFSETQ. Germline trimming cut 1 base from V and 7 bases from J; bases unmatched to any gene: 7. The CDR3 nucleotides read TGCGCCAGCAGCTTGAAGGAGGGGGCTGGTGGCTACACCTTC. Its protein is CASSLKEGAGGYTF.